A single sample is the source of the 6 T cell receptor beta chains below, sequenced in a study of T cell responses to AZD1222 COVID-19 vaccine. Some clones are missing from TCRdb's copy, which holds only in-frame ones; the method was immunoSEQ multiplex PCR. The top ten hold roughly 1% of the sample, which has about 220,000 clones, 90% to 95% seen once. The sequences come from peripheral blood, collected on day 0 of MenACWY control vaccination. These receptors all stem from an adult in good health.

The CDR3: CASSLARGDPAFF. The CDR3 DNA reads as TGTGCCAGCAGCTTAGCCAGGGGGGACCCAGCTTTCTTT. This chain links TRBV7-2 with TRBJ1-1; TRBD1 matches 7 bases. V shed 0 bases and J 10 bases; nucleotides not matched to a gene: 5. In germline, CDR1 is SGHTA, CDR2 FQGNSA. The CDR3 has 13 amino acids.

The chain uses TRBV18 and TRBJ2-2, with 8 nucleotides matching TRBD1. The CDR3 covers 16 residues. Germline trimming cut 8 bases from V and 3 bases from J; bases unmatched to any gene: 11. Germline CDR1 KGHSH, CDR2 LQKENI. The CDR3 here is CASKIGQGPYTGELFF. The CDR3 DNA sequence: TGTGCCAGCAAAATAGGACAGGGTCCTTACACCGGGGAGCTGTTTTTT.

The rearrangement uses TRBV5-8 and TRBJ2-2; D is uncertain. CDR1 is SGHTS, CDR2 YDEGEE, per germline. The CDR3 spans 14 residues. Deletions cut 0 bases from V and 9 bases from J, with 12 bases between. For the CDR3, the DNA is TGTGCCAGCAGCTTGGTGTTACGAGCCCGGGAGCTGTTTTTT. Its protein product is CASSLVLRARELFF.

The genes are TRBV30 and TRBJ1-2; D may be TRBD1 (6 bases). Trimming shortened V by 3 bases and J by 1 base, and 9 bases separated the two germline ends. CDR3 length equals 13 residues. Per the germline V gene, CDR1 is GTSNPN and CDR2 is SVGIG (reference sequence). The CDR3 region has the DNA TGTGCCTGGAGGGCCAGGGGTAACTATGGCTACACCTTC. This translates into CAWRARGNYGYTF.

The V and J genes are TRBV11-3 and TRBJ2-3; TRBD2 aligns across 7 bases. Germline V CDR1 and CDR2: SGHNT, YENEEA. V shed 5 bases and J 0 bases; nucleotides not matched to a gene: 11. The CDR3 has 17 residues. The DNA of the CDR3 is TGTGCCAGCAGCCCAGGGAGGGGAGCGGGGAGCACAGATACGCAGTATTTT. This encodes CASSPGRGAGSTDTQYF.

The chain couples TRBV30 to TRBJ1-6; 11 bases fit TRBD1. The junction had 3 bases not matched to a gene; V was cut back by 6 bases and J by 8 bases. Germline assignment: CDR1 GTSNPN and CDR2 SVGIG (reference sequence). CDR3 length equals 13 residues. The CDR3 here is CACRTGGYSPLHF. The DNA of the CDR3 is TGTGCCTGCCGGACAGGGGGCTATTCACCCCTCCACTTT.